Following are 7 T cell receptor beta chains from one sample sequenced in a study of breast tumors, draining lymph nodes, adjacent tissues. A single record per CDR3 protein comes from TCRdb applying MiXCR to the multiplex PCR reads. In the table there are 15,000 to 20,000 distinct CDR3 sequences, approximately 42% of which are singletons. The sample consisted of tumor-adjacent breast tissue. These receptor sequences come from a female donor with breast cancer. Some clones in this sample may be carry-over from other donors' samples.

The gene calls are TRBV7-8 and TRBJ2-5; 9 positions match TRBD1. The J call may be faulty, since TRBJ2-7 better matches the DNA end. CDR1 SGHVS and CDR2 FQNEAQ come from the germline V gene. This CDR3 contains 17 residues. The CDR3, as DNA: TGTGCCAGCAGCCCGCGTCCCGGGACAGGGCTCTCCTACGAGCAGTACTTC. Its protein is CASSPRPGTGLSYEQYF.

This clonotype is judged medium-sized. V and J are TRBV9 and TRBJ1-2; no clear D. From germline, CDR1 is SGDLS and CDR2 YYNGEE. V was trimmed by 4 bases and J by 8 bases, leaving 21 bases between them. The CDR3 extends over 15 amino acids. The CDR3 nucleotides are TGTGCCAGCAGCCGATCCGAGACGGATCCGGGGGGCTACACCTTC. Protein: CASSRSETDPGGYTF.

The V call is TRBV9, the J call TRBJ1-1, with D hard to call. From germline, CDR1 is SGDLS and CDR2 YYNGEE. The CDR3 covers 15 residues. The V and J ends lost 4 bases and 4 bases respectively, with 17 bases between them. For the CDR3, the DNA is TGTGCCAGCAGCTCCCCGGCTGGGCCTGGCACTGAAGCTTTCTTT. Amino acid sequence: CASSSPAGPGTEAFF.

V is TRBV9 and J is TRBJ2-7; 9 nucleotides line up with TRBD2. Germline trimming cut 5 bases from V and 0 bases from J; bases unmatched to any gene: 6. Germline CDR1 reads SGDLS; CDR2 reads YYNGEE. The CDR3 is 15 amino acids. CDR3 nucleotides: TGTGCCAGCAGTCGTAGCGGGGGTGGCTCCTACGAGCAGTACTTC. Translating it yields CASSRSGGGSYEQYF. The full variable domain, completed using reference TRBV9 and TRBJ2-7, is DSGVTQTPKHLITATGQRVTLRCSPRSGDLSVYWYQQSLDQGLQFLIQYYNGEERAKGNILERFSAQQFPDLHSELNLSSLELGDSALYFCASSRSGGGSYEQYFGPGTRLTVT.

The chain recombines TRBV9 with TRBJ2-3, with 8 bases lining up with TRBD1. CDR1 is SGDLS and CDR2 is YYNGEE in the germline V gene. The trim removed 0 bases at V and 3 bases at J, leaving 3 bases unmatched. The CDR3 extends over 15 amino acids. The CDR3 spells CASSVGTGLTDTQYF. CDR3 coding DNA: TGTGCCAGCAGCGTAGGGACAGGGTTAACAGATACGCAGTATTTT. Combining the CDR3 with reference TRBV9 and TRBJ2-3 gives the whole variable domain DSGVTQTPKHLITATGQRVTLRCSPRSGDLSVYWYQQSLDQGLQFLIQYYNGEERAKGNILERFSAQQFPDLHSELNLSSLELGDSALYFCASSVGTGLTDTQYFGPGTRLTVL.

This chain links TRBV4-1 with TRBJ1-6; 10 bases agree with TRBD1. From germline, CDR1 is MGHRA and CDR2 YSYEKL. Trimming cost V 4 bases and J 7 bases; bases outside gene matches: 7. The CDR3 spans 16 residues. CDR3 amino acids: CASSLWRQGANSPLHF. DNA for the CDR3: TGCGCCAGCAGCCTTTGGAGACAGGGGGCGAATTCACCCCTCCACTTT.

V usage is TRBV2 and J usage is TRBJ1-2; 7 bases are shared with TRBD1. The CDR3 spans 14 residues. The V gene's germline CDR1 is SNHLY and CDR2 FYNNEI. The V gene end was trimmed by 10 bases and the J gene end by 2 bases; junction bases not matched to a gene: 10. This CDR3 is CATHTAGGNYGYTF. CDR3 coding DNA: TGTGCCACACACACGGCAGGGGGGAACTATGGCTACACCTTC.